Listed here is a single T cell receptor beta chain. TCR beta chains were sequenced at survey level with immunoSEQ. Repertoires were generated with immunoSEQ multiplex PCR, while TCRdb's copy carries only in-frame clones and drops some. The sample has around 54,000 clones; approximately 93% are singletons. The germline gives CDR1 SGHTA, CDR2 FQGTGA. V was clipped by 1 base and J by 4 bases; unmatched bases: 1. The CDR3 length is 14 residues. This sequence originates from a man in his forties or fifties with rheumatoid arthritis. Sequencing used PBMCs. J is TRBJ2-1 and V is TRBV7-3; 7 bases are shared with TRBD1. The CDR3 coding sequence is TGTGCCAGCAGCTTAAGACAGGGATACAATGAGCAGTTCTTC. Its protein product is CASSLRQGYNEQFF.